This is a list of T cell receptor beta chains from one sample in a study of shared clonotypes between healthy human individuals. TCRdb keeps only in-frame clones here, not all; method: immunoSEQ multiplex PCR. This table has approximately 1.5 million clones, 98% appearing once. Specimen: naive CD4+ T cells sorted from blood. The receptors shown here come from a man younger than 45 in good health. CDR3s include the opening cysteine and the closing phenylalanine or tryptophan. The D gene is left open where the match is weak. Clone size, where shown, is once, few, many, or a class for clones that have expanded.

>TRBJ2-3|TRBD2|TRBV28|.
TGTGCCAGCAGCTCTAGCGGGAGGGCCTTTACCGATACGCAGTATTTT
CASSSSGRAFTDTQYF
>TRBJ2-2|.|TRBV7-2|.
TGTGCCAGCAGCGCCGCCCAGCGGCTACTAACCGGGGAGCTGTTTTTT
CASSAAQRLLTGELFF
>TRBJ1-5|.|TRBV9|.
TGTGCCAGCAGCGCGGGACACTGGGACTTCCCCCAGCATTTT
CASSAGHWDFPQHF
>TRBJ2-1|TRBD1|TRBV19|.
TGTGCCAGTAGTACCCGCCCAAGGACAGGGTCCTACAATGAGCAGTTCTTC
CASSTRPRTGSYNEQFF
>TRBJ2-1|.|TRBV5-1|.
TGCGCCAGCAGCTTGGCCGGTGAGCAGTTCTTC
CASSLAGEQFF
>TRBJ1-2|TRBD1|TRBV5-4|.
TGTGCCAGCAGCTGGCCGGACAGGGCCTATGGCTACACCTTC
CASSWPDRAYGYTF
>TRBJ1-5|.|TRBV4-3|.
TGCGCCAGCAGCCCAAACAGGGAAGGCAATCAGCCCCAGCATTTT
CASSPNREGNQPQHF
>TRBJ2-4|TRBD2|TRBV5-1|.
TGCGCCAGCAGCTTGGGTAGCGGGAGGGCCAAAAACATTCAGTACTTC
CASSLGSGRAKNIQYF
>TRBJ1-5|TRBD1|TRBV5-8|.
TGTGCCAGCAGCAGGCCGGGACAGGGTTCGGGGCAGCCCCAGCATTTT
CASSRPGQGSGQPQHF
>TRBJ2-1|.|TRBV7-3|.
TGTGCCAGCAGCTCAACGACTCGGGAGCAGTTCTTC
CASSSTTREQFF
>TRBJ2-1|TRBD2|TRBV6-5|.
TGTGCCACCAGAAGAGCGGGAGGGGGTTACAATGAGCAGTTCTTC
CATRRAGGGYNEQFF
>TRBJ2-5|TRBD1|TRBV7-9|.
TGTGCCAGCAGGCCCAGGGGGCAAGAGACCCAGTACTTC
CASRPRGQETQYF
>TRBJ1-3|TRBD1|TRBV27|.
TGTGCCAGCAGTCCCCAGGGGGACTCTGGAAACACCATATATTTT
CASSPQGDSGNTIYF
>TRBJ2-2|TRBD1|TRBV28|.
TGTGCCAGCAGTTCCCCCCGGGACAGGGGGCTATCCGGGGAGCTGTTTTTT
CASSSPRDRGLSGELFF
>TRBJ1-1|.|TRBV27|.
TGTGCCAGCAGTTTATCGAATAGGTCTCCAAACACTGAAGCTTTCTTT
CASSLSNRSPNTEAFF
>TRBJ2-5|TRBD2|TRBV7-9|.
TGTGCCAGCAGCTTGCTAACTAGCGGGAGGCCTCAAGAGACCCAGTACTTC
CASSLLTSGRPQETQYF
>TRBJ2-2|.|TRBV4-1|.
TGCGCCAGCAGCCAAGGTCCCACTACCGGCACCGGGGAGCTGTTTTTT
CASSQGPTTGTGELFF
>TRBJ2-1|TRBD2|TRBV28|.
TGTGCCAGCAGTCAACGGAGGACTAGGGATTCCAATGAGCAGTTCTTC
CASSQRRTRDSNEQFF
>TRBJ2-2|.|TRBV5-1|.
TGCACCAGCAGCTTGGGACCGTCTGGGTCTGACACCGGGGAGCTGTTTTTT
CTSSLGPSGSDTGELFF
>TRBJ2-7|.|TRBV2|.
TGTGCCAGCAGTGAAGCGCTAGCAGGGAGAATCGAGCAGTACTTC
CASSEALAGRIEQYF
>TRBJ1-1|TRBD1|TRBV10-3|.
TGTGCCATCAGGGACGGACAGGGCCTATTCACTGAAGCTTTCTTT
CAIRDGQGLFTEAFF
>TRBJ2-3|.|TRBV16|.
TGTGCCAGCAGCCAATCGTGGGGGGCTAGCACAGATACGCAGTATTTT
CASSQSWGASTDTQYF
>TRBJ1-1|.|TRBV7-9|.
TGTGCCAGCAGCCGTACCCCCGGAAGACCCCTTCTGATGAACACTGAAGCTTTCTTT
CASSRTPGRPLLMNTEAFF
>TRBJ2-7|TRBD2|TRBV29-1|.
TGCAGCTCGTTCTCCGGGACTAGCGGAACCTACGAGCAGTACTTC
CSSFSGTSGTYEQYF
>TRBJ2-5|.|TRBV5-1|.
TGCGCCAGCAGCGGGGGAGGATTGGAGACCCAGTACTTC
CASSGGGLETQYF
>TRBJ1-1|.|TRBV5-1|.
TGCGCCAGCAGCCCCAGGGAGGGCACTGAAGCTTTCTTT
CASSPREGTEAFF
>TRBJ2-3|TRBD2|TRBV15|.
TGTGCCACCAGCACAAGCGGGGTGCCCCTTAGCACAGATACGCAGTATTTT
CATSTSGVPLSTDTQYF
>TRBJ2-1|TRBD1|TRBV5-4|.
TGTGCCAGCAGCTTGTCAGGGGGCCTCTACAATGAGCAGTTCTTC
CASSLSGGLYNEQFF
>TRBJ2-3|.|TRBV4-3|.
TGCGCCAGCAGCCCTGGGATGGGGGATACGCAGTATTTT
CASSPGMGDTQYF
>TRBJ2-2|.|TRBV9|once
TGTGCCAGCAGCCCCTGGGACTACGGGGGCGTGAGCGCCGGGGAGCTGTTTTTT
CASSPWDYGGVSAGELFF
>TRBJ2-7|.|TRBV5-4|.
TGTGCCAGCAGCTTGGCGGCTAGTCGGGAGCAGTACTTC
CASSLAASREQYF
>TRBJ2-1|TRBD2|TRBV5-8|.
TGTGCCAGCAGCTTTTGGCGGGAGGAAATACCGGTCTTC
CASSFWREEIPVF
>TRBJ2-5|.|TRBV9|.
TGTGCCAGCAGCGTAGGAGTGGGAGAGACCCAGTACTTC
CASSVGVGETQYF
>TRBJ1-5|TRBD1|TRBV18|.
TGTGCCAGCTTACCACGGGACAGGGGCGCTCAGCCCCAGCATTTT
CASLPRDRGAQPQHF
>TRBJ2-5|TRBD1|TRBV14|once
TGTGCCAGCAGCTTACGACAGGGGCCAAGCGAAGGAGGAGAGACCCAGTACTTC
CASSLRQGPSEGGETQYF
>TRBJ2-1|.|TRBV4-1|once
TGCGCCAGCAGCCAAGGATCCCAGTCCTCCTACAATGAGCAGTTCTTC
CASSQGSQSSYNEQFF
>TRBJ1-2|.|TRBV6-6|once
TGTGCCAGCAGTTACAGACAGAACTATGGCTACACCTTC
CASSYRQNYGYTF
>TRBJ2-2|.|TRBV6-1|.
TGTGCCAGCAAAGGCCAGAAGAACACCGGGGAGCTGTTTTTT
CASKGQKNTGELFF
>TRBJ2-7|.|TRBV19|.
TGTGCCAGTAGTAATCAGGGGAACACCTACGAGCAGTACTTC
CASSNQGNTYEQYF
>TRBJ2-2|.|TRBV7-6|.
TGTGCCAGCAGCTTAGTCAGGGGGGAGCCCGGGGAGCTGTTTTTT
CASSLVRGEPGELFF
>TRBJ2-2|.|TRBV7-8|.
TGTGCCAGCAGCTTAGATCGGTCAGTAAGGAGTTGGACCGCGAACACCGGGGAGCTGTTTTTT
CASSLDRSVRSWTANTGELFF
>TRBJ2-1|TRBD2|TRBV5-4|.
TGTGCCAGCAGCGGGGCGGGAGGAGGTCTAAATGAGCAGTTCTTC
CASSGAGGGLNEQFF
>TRBJ2-3|TRBD1|TRBV11-2|.
TGTGCCAGCAGCCTCGGGACAGGGTCGGGCGCAGATACGCAGTATTTT
CASSLGTGSGADTQYF
>TRBJ2-5|.|TRBV5-1|.
TGCGCCAGCAGCTCCGCCCCAGGGGAGACCCAGTACTTC
CASSSAPGETQYF
>TRBJ2-3|.|TRBV5-1|.
TGCGCCAGCAGCTTGGGTAGAGCTCCAGATACGCAGTATTTT
CASSLGRAPDTQYF
>TRBJ1-5|TRBD1|TRBV19|.
TGTGCCAGCCTCGGGACAGGGGCCCTCCGCAATCAGCCCCAGCATTTT
CASLGTGALRNQPQHF
>TRBJ2-5|.|TRBV5-1|.
TGCGCCAGCAGCTTGGAGCCGACTGGGGAGACCCAGTACTTC
CASSLEPTGETQYF
>TRBJ1-1|.|TRBV18|.
TGTGCCAGCTCACCATTAGAGGCGGGGGTTAACACTGAAGCTTTCTTT
CASSPLEAGVNTEAFF
>TRBJ2-4|TRBD1|TRBV6-1|once
TGTGCCAGCAGCCGGACAGGCCAGGGCAACATTCAGTACTTC
CASSRTGQGNIQYF
>TRBJ1-5|TRBD1|TRBV7-8|.
TGTGCCAGCAGTTTGACAGGGATCGGAAATCAGCCCCAGCATTTT
CASSLTGIGNQPQHF
>TRBJ2-2|.|TRBV6-6|.
TGTGCCAGCGGGGTGACGGGGGAGCTGTTTTTT
CASGVTGELFF